The sequence of this TCR beta chain was determined in a study of CD8+ T cells in alopecia areata. Whole-study findings and limits: Mouse data revealed clearer TCR sharing than patient data did, a gap possibly tied to HLA. In scalp samples, resident alphabeta T cells of normal skin are also sequenced. Lesional scalp, especially alopecia totalis/universalis, showed higher clonality than normal scalp.

Separation by sorting yielded CD4+ and CD8+ T cells from PBMCs. Investigators isolated RNA and reverse transcribed it into cDNA to act as the sequencing template. Sequencing was performed with immunoSEQ multiplex PCR; in TCRdb, only in-frame clones are kept and a portion is missing. The sample shows 90,000 to 120,000 clones, roughly 59% of them seen only once. Points on this clone: Its target is not known.

From germline, CDR1 is SEHNR and CDR2 FQNEAQ (reference sequence). The germline V and J ends were trimmed by 2 bases and 3 bases, with 10 bases remaining between them. This CDR3 region has 14 residues. This sequence joins TRBV7-9 and TRBJ2-5; TRBD1 is a possible D gene (6 bases). The sequencing input was CD8+ T cells sorted from blood. The source is a human donor in good health. CDR3 residues: CASSLLTGEETQYF. The CDR3 DNA follows: TGTGCCAGCAGCTTACTGACAGGTGAAGAGACCCAGTACTTC.